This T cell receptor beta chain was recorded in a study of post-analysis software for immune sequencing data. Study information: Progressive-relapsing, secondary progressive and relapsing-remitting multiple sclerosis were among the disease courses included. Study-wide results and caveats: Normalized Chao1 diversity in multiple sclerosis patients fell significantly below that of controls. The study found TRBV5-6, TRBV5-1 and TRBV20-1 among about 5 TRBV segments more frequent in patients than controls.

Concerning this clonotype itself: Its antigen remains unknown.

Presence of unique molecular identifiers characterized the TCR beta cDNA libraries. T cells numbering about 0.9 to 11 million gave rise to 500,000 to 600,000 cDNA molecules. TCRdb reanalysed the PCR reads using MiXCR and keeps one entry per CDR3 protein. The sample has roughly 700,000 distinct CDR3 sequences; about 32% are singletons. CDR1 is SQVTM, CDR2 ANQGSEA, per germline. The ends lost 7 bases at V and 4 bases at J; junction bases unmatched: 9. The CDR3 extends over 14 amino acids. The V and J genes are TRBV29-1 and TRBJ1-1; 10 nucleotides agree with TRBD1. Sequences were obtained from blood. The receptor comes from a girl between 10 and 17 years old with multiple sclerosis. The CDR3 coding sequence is TGCAGCGGTTGGGGGGGACAGGGGCCCACTGAAGCTTTCTTT. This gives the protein CSGWGGQGPTEAFF.